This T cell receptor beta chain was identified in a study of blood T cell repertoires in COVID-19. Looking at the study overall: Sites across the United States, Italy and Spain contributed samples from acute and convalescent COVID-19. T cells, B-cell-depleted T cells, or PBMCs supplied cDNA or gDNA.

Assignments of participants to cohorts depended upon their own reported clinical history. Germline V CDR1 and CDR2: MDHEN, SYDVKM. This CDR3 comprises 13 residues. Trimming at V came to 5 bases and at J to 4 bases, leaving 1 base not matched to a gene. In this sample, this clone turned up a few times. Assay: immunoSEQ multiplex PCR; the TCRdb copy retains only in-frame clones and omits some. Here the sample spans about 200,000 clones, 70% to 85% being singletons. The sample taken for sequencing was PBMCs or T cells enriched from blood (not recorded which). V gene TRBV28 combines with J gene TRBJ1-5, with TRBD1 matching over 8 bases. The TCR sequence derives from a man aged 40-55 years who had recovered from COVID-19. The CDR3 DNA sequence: TGTGCCAGCAGTCGGACAGGGAATCAGCCCCAGCATTTT. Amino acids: CASSRTGNQPQHF.